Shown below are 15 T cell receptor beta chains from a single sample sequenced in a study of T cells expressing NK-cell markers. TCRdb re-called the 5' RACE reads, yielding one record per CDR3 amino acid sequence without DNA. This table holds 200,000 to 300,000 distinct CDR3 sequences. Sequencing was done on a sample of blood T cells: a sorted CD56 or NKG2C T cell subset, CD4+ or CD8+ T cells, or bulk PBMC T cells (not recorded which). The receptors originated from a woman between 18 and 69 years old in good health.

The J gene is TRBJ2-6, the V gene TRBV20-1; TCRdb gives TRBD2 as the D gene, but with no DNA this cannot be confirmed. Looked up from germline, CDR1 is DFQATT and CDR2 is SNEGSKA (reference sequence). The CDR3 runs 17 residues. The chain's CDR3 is CSARGLGGHWGANVLTF.

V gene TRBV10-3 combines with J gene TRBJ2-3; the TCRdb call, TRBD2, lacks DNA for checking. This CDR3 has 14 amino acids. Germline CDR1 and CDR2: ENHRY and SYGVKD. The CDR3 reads CAISGWRDPDTQYF.

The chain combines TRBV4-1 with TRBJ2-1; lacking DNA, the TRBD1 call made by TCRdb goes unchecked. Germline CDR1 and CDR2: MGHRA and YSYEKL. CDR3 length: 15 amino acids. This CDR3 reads CASSPSRVGVDEQFF.

The chain's CDR3 is CASSPRTGNTIYF. The rearrangement joins TRBV3-1 to TRBJ1-3. The CDR3 runs to 13 residues. Germline CDR1 and CDR2: LGHDT and YNNKEL (reference sequence).

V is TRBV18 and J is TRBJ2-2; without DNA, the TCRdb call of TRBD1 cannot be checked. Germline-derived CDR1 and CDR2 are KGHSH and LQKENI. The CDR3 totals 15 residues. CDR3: CASSSTKGPTGELFF.

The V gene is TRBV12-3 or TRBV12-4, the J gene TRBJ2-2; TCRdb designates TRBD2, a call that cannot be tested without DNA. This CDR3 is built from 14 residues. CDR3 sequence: CASSFLGRAGELFF.

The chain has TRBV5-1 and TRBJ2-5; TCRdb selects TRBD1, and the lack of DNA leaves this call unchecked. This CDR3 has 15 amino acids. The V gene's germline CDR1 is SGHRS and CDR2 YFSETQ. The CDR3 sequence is CASSLSDRGQETQYF. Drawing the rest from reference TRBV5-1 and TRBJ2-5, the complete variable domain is KAGVTQTPRYLIKTRGQQVTLSCSPISGHRSVSWYQQTPGQGLQFLFEYFSETQRNKGNFPGRFSGRQFSNSRSEMNVSTLELGDSALYLCASSLSDRGQETQYFGPGTRLLVL.

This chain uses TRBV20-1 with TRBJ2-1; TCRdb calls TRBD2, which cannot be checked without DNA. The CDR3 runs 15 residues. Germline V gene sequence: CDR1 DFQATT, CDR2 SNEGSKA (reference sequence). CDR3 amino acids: CSAALLAGHYNEQFF.

The CDR3 reads CASSQNRDSIMYTIYF. The chain recombines TRBV4-2 with TRBJ1-3; the D call from TCRdb, TRBD1, cannot be confirmed without DNA. Germline V gene lookup returns CDR1 LGHNA and CDR2 YNFKEQ. This CDR3 is 16 amino acids long.

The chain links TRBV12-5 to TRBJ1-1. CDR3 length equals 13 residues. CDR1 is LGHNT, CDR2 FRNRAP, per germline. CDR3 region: CASAYVENTEAFF.

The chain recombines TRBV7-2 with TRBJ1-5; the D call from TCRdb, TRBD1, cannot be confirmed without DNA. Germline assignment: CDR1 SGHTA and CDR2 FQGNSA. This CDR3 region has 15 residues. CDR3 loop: CASSLALGGNQPQHF.

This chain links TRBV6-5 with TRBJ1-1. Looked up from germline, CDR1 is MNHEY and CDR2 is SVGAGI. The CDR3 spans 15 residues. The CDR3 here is CASSSGTSGNTEAFF.

The CDR3: CASKTGTDNSPLHF. The chain links TRBV28 to TRBJ1-6; the TCRdb D gene call, TRBD1, has no DNA to confirm it. Germline V lookup: CDR1 MDHEN, CDR2 SYDVKM. The CDR3 runs to 14 residues.

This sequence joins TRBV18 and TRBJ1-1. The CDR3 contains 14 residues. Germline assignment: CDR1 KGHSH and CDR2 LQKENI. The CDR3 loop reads CASSPVLGDTEAFF.

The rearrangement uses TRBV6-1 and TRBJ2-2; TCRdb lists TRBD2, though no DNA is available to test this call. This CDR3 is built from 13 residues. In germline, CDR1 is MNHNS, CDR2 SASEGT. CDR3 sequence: CASSNRRTGELFF.